These 30 T cell receptor beta chains were sequenced from one sample in a study of cytomegalovirus exposure and HLA in healthy donors (dated by TCRdb to about 2017). Libraries were built with the immunoSEQ multiplex PCR assay. For the multiplex PCR, a mixture combining 60 forward primers for TCR Vbeta segments and 13 reverse primers for TCR Jbeta segments was used. TCRdb took this table from immuneACCESS and kept in-frame rearrangements with V and J called. Such tables lack part of the clones; where checked against another copy, unresolved V genes explain under half of the gap, and the rest is unexplained. Here the sample has roughly 200,000 clones; about 88% occur a single time. The top ten constitute around 0.34% of the sample. The sequenced material came from PBMCs. The receptors stem from a woman younger than 45 in good health and CMV-seronegative.

The CDR3 spells CASSPLTGLGSSDTQYF. CDR3 sequence (DNA): TGTGCCAGCTCACCACTAACGGGACTAGGAAGTTCCGATACGCAGTATTTT. The rearrangement uses TRBV18 and TRBJ2-3, with TRBD2 matching 8 bases. The CDR3 runs 17 residues. Germline loops: CDR1 KGHSH, CDR2 LQKENI. V was pared by 1 base and J by 6 bases, with 12 bases of the junction left unmatched.

The chain is built from TRBV5-8 and TRBJ1-1; a possible D gene is TRBD1 (5 bases). Trimming took 1 base from V and 4 from J, leaving 11 bases between them. The CDR3 length is 14 residues. Germline V gene data show CDR1 as SGHTS and CDR2 as YDEGEE. The CDR3 reads CASSLLQVITEAFF. The CDR3 DNA follows: TGTGCCAGCAGCTTGTTACAGGTTATCACTGAAGCTTTCTTT.

The rearrangement joins TRBV19 to TRBJ2-5; no clear D. The CDR3 contains 13 residues. Germline V gene data show CDR1 as LNHDA and CDR2 as SQIVND (reference sequence). V was shortened by 0 bases and J by 4 bases, with 6 bases between the two germline ends. The CDR3 spells CASSIDSRETQYF. The DNA of the CDR3 is TGTGCCAGTAGTATAGATTCTCGAGAGACCCAGTACTTC.

The rearrangement joins TRBV7-2 to TRBJ2-7; D remains ambiguous. The V and J ends lost 0 bases and 2 bases respectively, with 11 bases between them. The CDR3 is made up of 15 amino acids. The V gene's germline CDR1 is SGHTA and CDR2 FQGNSA. CDR3 nucleotides: TGTGCCAGCAGCTTAGCGCGGCGGTCCCCCTACGAGCAGTACTTC. Encoded protein: CASSLARRSPYEQYF.

V usage is TRBV9 and J usage is TRBJ1-4; no firm D call. The length of the CDR3 is 14 residues. Germline CDR1 reads SGDLS; CDR2 reads YYNGEE. V was cut by 4 bases and J by 5 bases, with 12 bases left in between. The DNA for the CDR3 is TGTGCCAGCAGCCCTGGAGGGAGGAATGAAAAACTGTTTTTT. It yields the protein CASSPGGRNEKLFF.

This chain links TRBV9 with TRBJ1-2; 8 bases are a match to TRBD1. The CDR3 length is 15 residues. CDR1 is SGDLS, CDR2 YYNGEE, per germline. J was trimmed by 7 bases and V by 0 bases; bases with no gene match: 8. Written as DNA, the CDR3 is TGTGCCAGCAGCGTAGCCTCGGACAGGGATTTTGGCTACACCTTC. Residues: CASSVASDRDFGYTF. Together with reference TRBV9 and TRBJ1-2, the CDR3 gives the full variable domain: DSGVTQTPKHLITATGQRVTLRCSPRSGDLSVYWYQQSLDQGLQFLIQYYNGEERAKGNILERFSAQQFPDLHSELNLSSLELGDSALYFCASSVASDRDFGYTFGSGTRLTVV.

The chain couples TRBV7-9 to TRBJ2-1; D unclear. The CDR3 has 14 amino acids. CDR1 and CDR2 (germline): SEHNR, FQNEAQ (reference sequence). Trimming cost V 2 bases and J 3 bases, with 8 bases left between them. The CDR3 here is CASSLSRGYNEQFF. In nucleotides, the CDR3 is TGTGCCAGCAGCTTATCCAGAGGCTACAATGAGCAGTTCTTC.

The genes are TRBV27 and TRBJ2-7; D gene uncertain. Trimming left V 3 bases short and J 2 bases short, with 11 bases between. The CDR3 covers 14 residues. Looked up from germline, CDR1 is MNHEY and CDR2 is SMNVEV (reference sequence). The DNA for the CDR3 is TGTGCCAGCAGTTTGCATGAGCGAACCTACGAGCAGTACTTC. Encoded protein: CASSLHERTYEQYF.

The genes are TRBV6-5 and TRBJ2-1; 9 positions match TRBD1. Trimming took 6 bases from V and 2 from J; bases not matched to a gene: 5. Germline V gene sequence: CDR1 MNHEY, CDR2 SVGAGI. The CDR3 is 15 residues long. CDR3 bases: TGTGCCAGCAGATTGACAGGGGGAACCTACAATGAGCAGTTCTTC. Protein sequence: CASRLTGGTYNEQFF.

The chain uses TRBV27 and TRBJ2-1; TRBD1 matches at 9 bases. Germline V lookup: CDR1 MNHEY, CDR2 SMNVEV (reference sequence). Germline trimming cut 2 bases from V and 8 bases from J; bases unmatched to any gene: 4. This CDR3 spans 14 amino acids. The CDR3 region has the DNA TGTGCCAGCAGTTTAGGGACAGGGTTCGATGAGCAGTTCTTC. Translating gives CASSLGTGFDEQFF.

This clone occurred a few times. The V call is TRBV6-1, the J call TRBJ2-1, with 11 bases identical to TRBD2. Losses at the gene ends were 5 bases for V and 4 bases for J; bases not matched to a gene: 4. Germline V lookup: CDR1 MNHNS, CDR2 SASEGT. This CDR3 is 15 amino acids long. The CDR3 coding sequence is TGTGCCAGCAGTCTTCTAGCGGGAGGATACAATGAGCAGTTCTTC. It codes for CASSLLAGGYNEQFF.

V is TRBV9 and J is TRBJ2-3; no reliable D call. Germline values: CDR1 SGDLS, CDR2 YYNGEE. V was trimmed by 1 base and J by 1 base, leaving 7 bases between them. CDR3 length equals 14 residues. CDR3 loop: CASSVNSRTDTQYF. The CDR3 DNA reads TGTGCCAGCAGCGTAAACAGCCGCACAGATACGCAGTATTTT.

J is TRBJ2-5 and V is TRBV27; the D gene is possibly TRBD1 (5 bases). V lost 6 bases to trimming and J lost 4 bases, with 12 bases between them. CDR1 MNHEY and CDR2 SMNVEV come from the germline V gene (reference sequence). The CDR3 has 13 residues. The CDR3 here is CASSRWGVETQYF. In DNA, the CDR3 is TGTGCCAGCAGCCGGTGGGGCGTAGAGACCCAGTACTTC.

CDR3 amino acids: CASSLVGPGANTEAFF. DNA for the CDR3: TGCGCCAGCAGCCTAGTGGGGCCAGGGGCGAACACTGAAGCTTTCTTT. This rearrangement joins TRBV5-1 to TRBJ1-1; D is perhaps TRBD1 (6 bases). In germline, CDR1 is SGHRS, CDR2 YFSETQ. Trimming removed 4 bases from V and 1 base from J, with 17 bases in between. This CDR3 is 16 amino acids long. The full variable domain, rest sourced from reference TRBV5-1 and TRBJ1-1, is KAGVTQTPRYLIKTRGQQVTLSCSPISGHRSVSWYQQTPGQGLQFLFEYFSETQRNKGNFPGRFSGRQFSNSRSEMNVSTLELGDSALYLCASSLVGPGANTEAFFGQGTRLTVV.

The genes are TRBV5-4 and TRBJ2-7; a possible D gene is TRBD2 (5 bases). The V gene lost 4 bases and the J gene lost 6 bases, with 8 bases spanning the gap. Per the germline V gene, CDR1 is SGHNT and CDR2 is YYREEE (reference sequence). The CDR3 consists of 11 residues. The DNA of the CDR3 is TGTGCCAGCAGCCCCAGCGGCGAGCAGTACTTC. Residues: CASSPSGEQYF. The whole variable domain, filled in from reference TRBV5-4 and TRBJ2-7, reads ETGVTQSPTHLIKTRGQQVTLRCSSQSGHNTVSWYQQALGQGPQFIFQYYREEENGRGNFPPRFSGLQFPNYSSELNVNALELDDSALYLCASSPSGEQYFGPGTRLTVT.

This clone was seen once. J is TRBJ2-1 and V is TRBV6-6, with 9 bases fitting TRBD2. The CDR3 spans 13 residues. J lost 8 bases, V lost 8 bases, and 7 bases had no gene match. CDR1 is MNHNY, CDR2 SVGAGI, per germline (reference sequence). CDR3 in DNA: TGTGCCAGCGAGGGACTAGCCGGCGATGAGCAGTTCTTC. Its translation is CASEGLAGDEQFF.

This clone appeared once. The gene calls are TRBV13 and TRBJ1-1, with D hard to call. The V end was cut by 0 bases, the J end by 10 bases, with 9 bases between. Germline values: CDR1 PRHDT, CDR2 FYEKMQ (reference sequence). The CDR3 is 12 amino acids. The CDR3 protein is CASSLGRIGAFF. As DNA, the CDR3 is TGTGCCAGCAGCTTAGGGAGGATTGGAGCTTTCTTT.

This clone was detected only once. The chain employs TRBV25-1 and TRBJ2-5; D possibly corresponds to TRBD1 (6 bases). The CDR3 loop spans 11 amino acids. Trimming removed 5 bases at V and 11 bases at J, with 12 bases between. From germline, CDR1 is MGHDK and CDR2 SYGVNS. In DNA form, the CDR3 reads TGTGCCAGCAGTTTAGGAAGGGGGCAGTACTTC. Its translation: CASSLGRGQYF.

The chain couples TRBV2 to TRBJ2-1; 13 bases line up with TRBD2. Germline V gene sequence: CDR1 SNHLY, CDR2 FYNNEI. CDR3 size: 17 residues. The V segment lost 5 bases and the J segment 3 bases; nucleotides outside the gene matches: 7. As DNA, the CDR3 is TGTGCCAGCAGTCGGACTAGCGGGAGAACAATCTACAATGAGCAGTTCTTC. Translation gives CASSRTSGRTIYNEQFF.

This chain joins TRBV5-4 and TRBJ2-3; 9 bases are shared with TRBD1. CDR1 and CDR2 from the germline V gene are SGHNT and YYREEE (reference sequence). The CDR3 is made up of 18 amino acids. V dropped 3 bases and J dropped 0; count of bases not matched to a gene: 11. This chain's CDR3 is CASSSGQGPKSSTDTQYF. The CDR3 nucleotides are TGTGCCAGCAGCTCCGGACAGGGGCCAAAATCTAGCACAGATACGCAGTATTTT. The whole variable domain, filled in from reference TRBV5-4 and TRBJ2-3, reads ETGVTQSPTHLIKTRGQQVTLRCSSQSGHNTVSWYQQALGQGPQFIFQYYREEENGRGNFPPRFSGLQFPNYSSELNVNALELDDSALYLCASSSGQGPKSSTDTQYFGPGTRLTVL.

This clone showed up just a few times. This chain links TRBV19 with TRBJ1-4; D not certain. The V end was cut by 3 bases, the J end by 10 bases, with 18 bases between. This CDR3 comprises 15 residues. Per the germline V gene, CDR1 is LNHDA and CDR2 is SQIVND (reference sequence). The CDR3 nucleotides are TGTGCCAGTAGTATGAGTGGCGGAAAGCGACGAAAACTGTTTTTT. Translation: CASSMSGGKRRKLFF. Combining the CDR3 with reference TRBV19 and TRBJ1-4 gives the whole variable domain DGGITQSPKYLFRKEGQNVTLSCEQNLNHDAMYWYRQDPGQGLRLIYYSQIVNDFQKGDIAEGYSVSREKKESFPLTVTSAQKNPTAFYLCASSMSGGKRRKLFFGSGTQLSVL.

The chain joins TRBV5-4 to TRBJ2-6, with 7 bases identical to TRBD2. CDR3 size: 17 residues. Per the germline V gene, CDR1 is SGHNT and CDR2 is YYREEE (reference sequence). J was trimmed by 1 base and V by 0 bases; bases with no gene match: 4. The CDR3 region has the DNA TGTGCCAGCAGCTTGGGACGGGGGGTATCTGGGGCCAACGTCCTGACTTTC. It is translated as CASSLGRGVSGANVLTF.

This chain joins TRBV9 and TRBJ2-5; tentative D call: TRBD1 (5 bases). This CDR3 is 14 amino acids long. Per the germline V gene, CDR1 is SGDLS and CDR2 is YYNGEE. Trimming shortened V by 2 bases and J by 6 bases, and 14 bases separated the two germline ends. The CDR3 DNA sequence: TGTGCCAGCAGCGTCCAGGGTTTAACGAAGACCCAGTACTTC. Translating it yields CASSVQGLTKTQYF. The complete variable domain, with remaining parts taken from reference TRBV9 and TRBJ2-5, reads DSGVTQTPKHLITATGQRVTLRCSPRSGDLSVYWYQQSLDQGLQFLIQYYNGEERAKGNILERFSAQQFPDLHSELNLSSLELGDSALYFCASSVQGLTKTQYFGPGTRLLVL.

This clone was detected only once. The V call is TRBV7-2, the J call TRBJ2-5; TRBD2 matches 11 bases. With V trimmed by 4 bases and J by 4 bases, 5 bases remained unmatched. The CDR3 sequence is 15 residues long. Per the germline V gene, CDR1 is SGHTA and CDR2 is FQGNSA. DNA of the CDR3: TGTGCCAGCAGCTATAATGGACTAGCGGGAGAGACCCAGTACTTC. Amino acid sequence: CASSYNGLAGETQYF.

The rearrangement links TRBV29-1 to TRBJ2-3; unclear D gene. This CDR3 contains 13 residues. The V end was cut by 3 bases, the J end by 1 base, with 8 bases between. Germline lookup yields CDR1 SQVTM and CDR2 ANQGSEA. CDR3 loop: CSVEVQGTDTQYF. The CDR3 DNA sequence: TGCAGCGTTGAGGTCCAGGGCACAGATACGCAGTATTTT.

The chain recombines TRBV18 with TRBJ1-2, with D possibly matching TRBD1 (6 bases). The CDR3 has 13 residues. The V end was cut by 3 bases, the J end by 8 bases, with 13 bases between. Germline lookup yields CDR1 KGHSH and CDR2 LQKENI. The CDR3 loop reads CASSPLGARGYTF. CDR3 nucleotide sequence: TGTGCCAGCTCACCTCTGGGGGCACGGGGCTACACCTTC.

This rearrangement joins TRBV5-4 to TRBJ1-4; 7 bases map to TRBD1. J gave up 8 bases and V 1 base, and 2 bases lay outside the gene matches. The germline gives CDR1 SGHNT, CDR2 YYREEE (reference sequence). This CDR3 is 13 amino acids long. The CDR3 bases are TGTGCCAGCAGCTTGTCAGGGGGGGAAAAACTGTTTTTT. It is translated as CASSLSGGEKLFF.

The J gene is TRBJ2-5, the V gene TRBV2; tentative D call: TRBD1 (5 bases). The germline V and J ends were trimmed by 6 bases and 2 bases, with 13 bases remaining between them. Germline V lookup: CDR1 SNHLY, CDR2 FYNNEI. There are 14 residues in the CDR3. The CDR3 reads CASRNDRAQETQYF. The CDR3 DNA reads TGTGCCAGCAGGAACGACAGAGCACAAGAGACCCAGTACTTC.

The V call is TRBV29-1, the J call TRBJ2-6; TRBD1 is a possible D gene (5 bases). Germline V CDR1 and CDR2: SQVTM, ANQGSEA. This CDR3 contains 14 residues. Trimming left V 6 bases short and J 0 bases short, with 9 bases between. The CDR3 nucleotides read TGCAGCGTCCACGACAGCTCTGGGGCCAACGTCCTGACTTTC. Amino acids: CSVHDSSGANVLTF.

This clone has more than one count but fewer than ten. The rearrangement joins TRBV28 to TRBJ2-7; 12 bases fit TRBD2. CDR3 length: 15 residues. V gave up 5 bases and J gave up 4 bases; unmatched junction bases: 6. The germline V gene encodes CDR1 MDHEN and CDR2 SYDVKM. Here the CDR3 DNA reads TGTGCCAGCAGTACGACTAGCGGGAGAAGGTACGAGCAGTACTTC. This sequence encodes CASSTTSGRRYEQYF.